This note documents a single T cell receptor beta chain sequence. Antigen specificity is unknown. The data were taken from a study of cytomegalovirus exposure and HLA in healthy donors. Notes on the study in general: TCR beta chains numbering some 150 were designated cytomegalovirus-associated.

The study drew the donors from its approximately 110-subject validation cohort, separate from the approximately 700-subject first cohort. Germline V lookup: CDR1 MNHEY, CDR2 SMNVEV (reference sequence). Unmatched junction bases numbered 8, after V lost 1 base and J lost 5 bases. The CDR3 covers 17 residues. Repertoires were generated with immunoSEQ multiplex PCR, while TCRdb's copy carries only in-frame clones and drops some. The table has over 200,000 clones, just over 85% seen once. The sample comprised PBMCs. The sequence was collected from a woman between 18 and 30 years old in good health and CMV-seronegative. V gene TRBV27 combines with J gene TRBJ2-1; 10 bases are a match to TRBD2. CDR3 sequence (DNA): TGTGCCAGCAGTTTATTGGGTCTAGCGGGAGAAAACAATGAGCAGTTCTTC. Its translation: CASSLLGLAGENNEQFF.